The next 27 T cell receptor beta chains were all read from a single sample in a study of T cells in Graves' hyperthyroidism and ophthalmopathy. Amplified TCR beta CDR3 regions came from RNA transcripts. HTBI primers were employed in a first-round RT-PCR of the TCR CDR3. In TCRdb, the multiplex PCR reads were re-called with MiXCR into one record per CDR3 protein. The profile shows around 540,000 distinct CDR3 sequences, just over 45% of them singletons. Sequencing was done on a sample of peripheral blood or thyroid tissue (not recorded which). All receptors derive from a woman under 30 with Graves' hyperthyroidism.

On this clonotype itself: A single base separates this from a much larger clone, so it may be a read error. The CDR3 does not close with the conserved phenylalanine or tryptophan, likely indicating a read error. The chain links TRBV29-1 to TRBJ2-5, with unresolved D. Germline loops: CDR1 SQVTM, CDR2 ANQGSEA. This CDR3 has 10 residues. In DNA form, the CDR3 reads TGCAGCGTAGAAGTGGAGACCCAGTACCTC. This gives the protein CSVEVETQYL.

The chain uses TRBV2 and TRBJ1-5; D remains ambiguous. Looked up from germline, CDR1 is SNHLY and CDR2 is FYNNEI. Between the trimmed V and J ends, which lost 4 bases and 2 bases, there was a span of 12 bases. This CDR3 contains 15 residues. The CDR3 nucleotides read TGTGCCAGCAGTGGAGCGGGTCGAGGCAATCAGCCCCAGCATTTT. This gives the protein CASSGAGRGNQPQHF.

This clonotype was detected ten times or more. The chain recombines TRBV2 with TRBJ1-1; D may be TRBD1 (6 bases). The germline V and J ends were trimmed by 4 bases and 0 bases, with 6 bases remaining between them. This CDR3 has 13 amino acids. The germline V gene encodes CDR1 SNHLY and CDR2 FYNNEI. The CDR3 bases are TGTGCCAGCAGTGCAGGGGTGAACACTGAAGCTTTCTTT. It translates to CASSAGVNTEAFF.

The CDR3 sequence is CATSRQTSGDEQYF. CDR3 DNA: TGTGCCACCAGCAGACAGACTAGCGGTGACGAGCAGTACTTC. The chain couples TRBV15 to TRBJ2-7; the match to TRBD2 covers 9 bases. Trimming removed 2 bases from V and 5 bases from J; junction bases left unmatched: 4. Germline values: CDR1 LNHNV, CDR2 YYDKDF (reference sequence). The CDR3 length is 14 residues.

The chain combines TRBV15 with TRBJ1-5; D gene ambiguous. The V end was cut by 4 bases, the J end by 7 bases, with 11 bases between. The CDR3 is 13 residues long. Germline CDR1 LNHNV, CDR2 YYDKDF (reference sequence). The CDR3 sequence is CATSTLGLQPQHF. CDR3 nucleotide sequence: TGTGCCACCAGCACCCTAGGGTTACAGCCCCAGCATTTT. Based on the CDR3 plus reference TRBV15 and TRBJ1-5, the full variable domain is DAMVIQNPRYQVTQFGKPVTLSCSQTLNHNVMYWYQQKSSQAPKLLFHYYDKDFNNEADTPDNFQSRRPNTSFCFLDIRSPGLGDTAMYLCATSTLGLQPQHFGDGTRLSIL.

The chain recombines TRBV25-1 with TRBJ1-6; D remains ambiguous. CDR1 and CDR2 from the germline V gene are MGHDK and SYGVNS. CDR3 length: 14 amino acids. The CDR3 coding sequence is TGTGCAGCGCGAGCCCGGGCCTTAAATTCACCCCTCCACTTT. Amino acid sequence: CAARARALNSPLHF.

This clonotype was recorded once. CDR3 region: CAISVAGIGNTIYF. The CDR3 region has the DNA TGTGCCATCAGTGTCGCAGGGATCGGAAACACCATATATTTT. This chain links TRBV10-3 with TRBJ1-3; D possibly corresponds to TRBD1 (5 bases). The V end was cut by 4 bases, the J end by 4 bases, with 11 bases between. Germline CDR1 and CDR2: ENHRY and SYGVKD. The CDR3 is 14 amino acids.

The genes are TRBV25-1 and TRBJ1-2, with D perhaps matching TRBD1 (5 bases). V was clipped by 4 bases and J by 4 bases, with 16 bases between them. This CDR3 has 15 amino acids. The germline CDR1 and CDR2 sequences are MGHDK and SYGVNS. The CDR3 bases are TGTGCCAGCAGTGGGCTCGGCGGGGCGGGCTATGGCTACACCTTC. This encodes CASSGLGGAGYGYTF.

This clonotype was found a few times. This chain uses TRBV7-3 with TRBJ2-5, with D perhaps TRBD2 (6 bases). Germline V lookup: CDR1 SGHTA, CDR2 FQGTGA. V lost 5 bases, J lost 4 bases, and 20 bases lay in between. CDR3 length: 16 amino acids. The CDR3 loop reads CASSQERPGVRETQYF. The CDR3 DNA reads TGTGCCAGCAGCCAAGAGCGCCCGGGAGTAAGAGAGACCCAGTACTTC.

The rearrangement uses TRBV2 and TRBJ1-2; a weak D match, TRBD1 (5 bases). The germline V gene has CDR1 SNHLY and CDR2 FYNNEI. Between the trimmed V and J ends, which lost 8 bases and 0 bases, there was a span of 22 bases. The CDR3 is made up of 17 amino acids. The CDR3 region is CASVGLRGLIANYGYTF. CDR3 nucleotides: TGTGCCAGCGTGGGGCTGAGAGGACTAATCGCTAACTATGGCTACACCTTC.

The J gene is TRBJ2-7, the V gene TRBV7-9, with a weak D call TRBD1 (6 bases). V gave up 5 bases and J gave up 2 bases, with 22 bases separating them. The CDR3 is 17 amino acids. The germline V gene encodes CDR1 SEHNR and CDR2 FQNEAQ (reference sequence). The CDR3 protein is CASSIMGTGTTPYEQYF. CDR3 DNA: TGTGCCAGCAGCATTATGGGGACCGGGACAACACCCTACGAGCAGTACTTC.

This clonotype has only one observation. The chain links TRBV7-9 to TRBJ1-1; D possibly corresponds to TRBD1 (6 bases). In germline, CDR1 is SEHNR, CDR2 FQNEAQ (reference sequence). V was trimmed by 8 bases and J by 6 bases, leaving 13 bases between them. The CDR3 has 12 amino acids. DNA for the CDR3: TGTGCCAGCTACAGGGTGAGCCCTGAAGCTTTCTTT. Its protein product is CASYRVSPEAFF.

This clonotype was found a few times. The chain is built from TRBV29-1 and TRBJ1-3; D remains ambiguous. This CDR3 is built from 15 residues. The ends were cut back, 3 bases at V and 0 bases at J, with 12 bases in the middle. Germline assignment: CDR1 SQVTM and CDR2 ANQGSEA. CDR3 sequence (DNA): TGCAGCGTTGATTTTTTGGCGGGCTCTGGAAACACCATATATTTT. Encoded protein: CSVDFLAGSGNTIYF.

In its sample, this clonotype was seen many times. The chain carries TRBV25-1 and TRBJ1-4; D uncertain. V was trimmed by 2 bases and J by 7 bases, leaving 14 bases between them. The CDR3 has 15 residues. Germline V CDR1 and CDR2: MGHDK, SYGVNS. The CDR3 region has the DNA TGTGCCAGCAGTGAACGATGGTCGGTGGTTGAAAAACTGTTTTTT. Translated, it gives CASSERWSVVEKLFF.

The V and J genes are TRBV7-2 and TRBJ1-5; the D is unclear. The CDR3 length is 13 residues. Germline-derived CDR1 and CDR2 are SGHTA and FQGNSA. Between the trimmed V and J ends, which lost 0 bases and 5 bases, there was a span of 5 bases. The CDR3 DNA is TGTGCCAGCAGCTTAGCGATGGATCAGCCCCAGCATTTT. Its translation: CASSLAMDQPQHF.

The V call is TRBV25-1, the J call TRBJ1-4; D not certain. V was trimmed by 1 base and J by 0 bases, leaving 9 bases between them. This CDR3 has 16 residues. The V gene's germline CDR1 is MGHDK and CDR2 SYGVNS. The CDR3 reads CASSEWGPATNEKLFF. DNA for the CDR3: TGTGCCAGCAGTGAATGGGGTCCTGCAACTAATGAAAAACTGTTTTTT.

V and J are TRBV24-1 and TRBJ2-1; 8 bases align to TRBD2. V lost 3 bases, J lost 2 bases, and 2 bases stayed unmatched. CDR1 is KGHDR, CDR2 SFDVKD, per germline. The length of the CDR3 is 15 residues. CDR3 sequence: CATSDAGGPYNEQFF. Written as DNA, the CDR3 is TGTGCCACCAGTGATGCGGGAGGACCCTACAATGAGCAGTTCTTC.

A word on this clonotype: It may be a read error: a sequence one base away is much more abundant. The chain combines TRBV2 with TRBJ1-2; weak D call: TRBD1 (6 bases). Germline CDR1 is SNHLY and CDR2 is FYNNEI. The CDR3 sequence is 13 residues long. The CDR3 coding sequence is TGTGCCAGCAGGCCCACAGGGTGGGCTGGCCACACCTTC. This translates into CASRPTGWAGHTF.

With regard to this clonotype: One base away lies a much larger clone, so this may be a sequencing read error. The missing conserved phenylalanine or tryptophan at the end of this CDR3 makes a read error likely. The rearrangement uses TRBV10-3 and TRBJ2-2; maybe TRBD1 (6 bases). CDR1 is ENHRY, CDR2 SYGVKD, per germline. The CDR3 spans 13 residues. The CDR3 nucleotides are TGTGCTGGGGGACAAACGAACACCGGGGAGCTGTTTCTT. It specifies CAGGQTNTGELFL.

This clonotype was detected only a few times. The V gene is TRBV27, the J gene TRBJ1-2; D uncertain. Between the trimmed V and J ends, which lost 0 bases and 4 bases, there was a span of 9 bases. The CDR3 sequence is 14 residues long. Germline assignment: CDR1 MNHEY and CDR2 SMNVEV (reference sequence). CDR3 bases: TGTGCCAGCAGTTTATCGACTCGGAGCTATGGCTACACCTTC. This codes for CASSLSTRSYGYTF.

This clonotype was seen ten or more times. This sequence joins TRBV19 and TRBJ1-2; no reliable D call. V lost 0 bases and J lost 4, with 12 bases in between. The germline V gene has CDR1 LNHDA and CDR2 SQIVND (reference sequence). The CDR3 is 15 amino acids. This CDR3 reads CASSIDWASAYGYTF. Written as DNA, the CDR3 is TGTGCCAGTAGTATAGACTGGGCCTCGGCCTATGGCTACACCTTC.

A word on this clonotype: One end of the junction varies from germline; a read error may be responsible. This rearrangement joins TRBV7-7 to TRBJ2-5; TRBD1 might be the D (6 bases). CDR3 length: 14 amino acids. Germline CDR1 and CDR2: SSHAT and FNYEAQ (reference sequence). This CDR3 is CASSQGQIQETQYF. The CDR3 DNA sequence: TGCGCCAGCAGCCAAGGACAGATACAAGAGACCCAGTACTTC.

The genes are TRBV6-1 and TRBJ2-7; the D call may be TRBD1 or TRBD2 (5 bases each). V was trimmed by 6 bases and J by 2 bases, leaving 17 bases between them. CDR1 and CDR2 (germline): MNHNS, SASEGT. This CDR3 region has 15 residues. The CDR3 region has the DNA TGTGCCAGCAGGTCACCAACGAGGGGTGCCTACGAGCAGTACTTC. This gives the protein CASRSPTRGAYEQYF.

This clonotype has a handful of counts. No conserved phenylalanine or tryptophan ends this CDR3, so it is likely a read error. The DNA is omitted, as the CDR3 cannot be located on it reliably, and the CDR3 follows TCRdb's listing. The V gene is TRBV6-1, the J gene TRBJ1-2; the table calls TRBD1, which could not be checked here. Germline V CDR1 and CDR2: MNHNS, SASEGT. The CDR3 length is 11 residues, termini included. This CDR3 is CASSEEGGSSY.

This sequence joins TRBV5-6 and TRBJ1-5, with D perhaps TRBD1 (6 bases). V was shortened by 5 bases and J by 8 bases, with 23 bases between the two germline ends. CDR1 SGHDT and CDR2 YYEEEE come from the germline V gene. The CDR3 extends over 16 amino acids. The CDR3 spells CASSPFLPGQSEPQHF. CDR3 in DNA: TGTGCCAGCAGTCCCTTTTTACCGGGACAATCGGAGCCCCAGCATTTT.

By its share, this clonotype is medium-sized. This chain's CDR3 is CAISETGNSPLHF. CDR3 nucleotides: TGTGCCATCAGTGAGACAGGGAATTCACCCCTCCACTTT. The chain links TRBV10-3 to TRBJ1-6; D might be TRBD1 (6 bases). The CDR3 contains 13 residues. CDR1 is ENHRY, CDR2 SYGVKD, per germline. The V and J ends lost 2 bases and 7 bases respectively, with 6 bases between them.

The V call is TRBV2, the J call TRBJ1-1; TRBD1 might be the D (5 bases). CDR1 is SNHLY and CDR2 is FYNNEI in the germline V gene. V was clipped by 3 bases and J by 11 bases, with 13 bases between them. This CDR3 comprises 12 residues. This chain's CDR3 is CASSEWQGQAFF. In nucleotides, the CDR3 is TGTGCCAGCAGTGAGTGGCAGGGTCAGGCTTTCTTT.